These 28 T cell receptor beta chains were all obtained from the same sample, sequenced in a study of blood T cell repertoires in COVID-19. Only in-frame clones appear in the TCRdb table, and some are missing; sequencing was by immunoSEQ multiplex PCR. Seen here are 150,000 to 200,000 clones, around nine tenths observed once, and the top ten hold roughly 3.6%. Sequences were obtained from peripheral blood. All receptors come from a young man with active or convalescent COVID-19.

This clone appeared once. The V gene is TRBV19, the J gene TRBJ1-1; no firm D call. Germline values: CDR1 LNHDA, CDR2 SQIVND (reference sequence). The V gene lost 10 bases and the J gene lost 5 bases, with 17 bases spanning the gap. The CDR3 loop spans 13 amino acids. The CDR3 DNA is TGTGCCACCCGGAGGACGGGGAAAACTGAAGCTTTCTTT. Translating it yields CATRRTGKTEAFF.

V gene TRBV7-9 combines with J gene TRBJ1-1, with 9 bases identical to TRBD1. The germline V gene encodes CDR1 SEHNR and CDR2 FQNEAQ (reference sequence). After removal of 5 bases from V and 4 bases from J, the junction contained 2 bases not matched to a gene. The CDR3 runs to 13 residues. The CDR3 DNA sequence: TGTGCCAGCAGCCTGACAGGGGGCACTGAAGCTTTCTTT. Protein sequence: CASSLTGGTEAFF.

The V gene is TRBV27, the J gene TRBJ1-3, with D uncertain. The CDR3 is 13 amino acids. The germline gives CDR1 MNHEY, CDR2 SMNVEV (reference sequence). V lost 0 bases, J lost 4 bases, and 4 bases lay in between. The DNA for the CDR3 is TGTGCCAGCAGTTTATCCATCGGAAACACCATATATTTT. It encodes CASSLSIGNTIYF.

The chain employs TRBV19 and TRBJ1-5; 10 bases are a match to TRBD1. The CDR3 spans 15 residues. Trimming at V came to 5 bases and at J to 5 bases, leaving 6 bases not matched to a gene. The V gene's germline CDR1 is LNHDA and CDR2 SQIVND (reference sequence). For the CDR3, the DNA is TGTGCCAGTAGTCGTTCCGGGACAGGGGATCAGCCCCAGCATTTT. Translating it yields CASSRSGTGDQPQHF.

The gene calls are TRBV5-8 and TRBJ1-5, with D unresolved. Trimming pared 0 bases from V and 5 bases from J, leaving 12 bases between. This CDR3 comprises 15 residues. Germline lookup yields CDR1 SGHTS and CDR2 YDEGEE. The CDR3 region has the DNA TGTGCCAGCAGCTTGGCTTTTGAGGCCTATCAGCCCCAGCATTTT. Protein sequence: CASSLAFEAYQPQHF.

The chain combines TRBV5-1 with TRBJ2-7; TRBD2 aligns across 9 bases. The CDR3 has 13 amino acids. Germline V gene data show CDR1 as SGHRS and CDR2 as YFSETQ. V was pared by 8 bases and J by 4 bases, with 7 bases of the junction left unmatched. The CDR3 is CASSPSGGYEQYF. For the CDR3, the DNA is TGCGCCAGTTCCCCAAGCGGGGGGTACGAGCAGTACTTC.

A word on this clone: This CDR3 is also generated by other DNA sequences in the sample. V and J are TRBV18 and TRBJ1-2; perhaps TRBD1 as D (5 bases). The V and J ends lost 3 bases and 3 bases respectively, with 11 bases between them. Germline V gene data show CDR1 as KGHSH and CDR2 as LQKENI. The CDR3 is 14 amino acids. The CDR3 loop reads CASSPIDSHYGYTF. In DNA, the CDR3 is TGTGCCAGCTCACCGATCGACAGCCACTATGGCTACACCTTC.

This chain links TRBV5-5 with TRBJ1-4, with a possible D match to TRBD1 (5 bases). The length of the CDR3 is 14 residues. The germline V gene encodes CDR1 SGHKS and CDR2 YYEKEE (reference sequence). V lost 0 bases to trimming and J lost 8 bases, with 11 bases between them. CDR3 in DNA: TGTGCCAGCAGCTTGGCCAGGGTTGACGAAAAACTGTTTTTT. It specifies CASSLARVDEKLFF.

The chain combines TRBV15 with TRBJ1-5; D gene ambiguous. The CDR3 is 17 residues long. Germline CDR1 and CDR2: LNHNV and YYDKDF (reference sequence). V lost 0 bases, J lost 2 bases, and 14 bases lay in between. For the CDR3, the DNA is TGTGCCACCAGCAGAGATCTCCCCGGGGATCGCAATCAGCCCCAGCATTTT. It yields the protein CATSRDLPGDRNQPQHF.

This clone has a single count. V gene TRBV28 combines with J gene TRBJ1-4; D is unresolved. The CDR3 covers 16 residues. The germline V and J ends were trimmed by 4 bases and 8 bases, with 20 bases remaining between them. CDR1 is MDHEN and CDR2 is SYDVKM in the germline V gene. The chain's CDR3 is CASSSPRGGLGEKLFF. In DNA, the CDR3 is TGTGCCAGCAGTTCCCCCCGGGGAGGGTTAGGCGAAAAACTGTTTTTT.

The chain has TRBV5-4 and TRBJ1-1; unclear D gene. CDR3 length: 14 amino acids. Germline values: CDR1 SGHNT, CDR2 YYREEE (reference sequence). Trimming removed 0 bases at V and 0 bases at J, with 6 bases between. CDR3 sequence: CASSLEHMNTEAFF. The CDR3, as DNA: TGTGCCAGCAGCTTGGAGCATATGAACACTGAAGCTTTCTTT. The full variable domain, its missing parts supplied by reference TRBV5-4 and TRBJ1-1, is ETGVTQSPTHLIKTRGQQVTLRCSSQSGHNTVSWYQQALGQGPQFIFQYYREEENGRGNFPPRFSGLQFPNYSSELNVNALELDDSALYLCASSLEHMNTEAFFGQGTRLTVV.

The chain combines TRBV24-1 with TRBJ2-1; TRBD1 aligns across 9 bases. The germline V gene encodes CDR1 KGHDR and CDR2 SFDVKD. The CDR3 is 16 residues long. V gave up 4 bases and J gave up 4 bases; unmatched junction bases: 7. The CDR3 region has the DNA TGTGCCACCAGTGACCTAGGGACAGGGAGTTACAATGAGCAGTTCTTC. Encoded protein: CATSDLGTGSYNEQFF.

V is TRBV27 and J is TRBJ2-1, with 9 bases lining up with TRBD1. Unmatched junction bases numbered 11, after V lost 8 bases and J lost 3 bases. The CDR3 extends over 16 amino acids. The V gene's germline CDR1 is MNHEY and CDR2 SMNVEV (reference sequence). CDR3 protein: CASGGTTGGHYNEQFF. CDR3 sequence (DNA): TGTGCCAGCGGGGGGACGACAGGGGGACACTACAATGAGCAGTTCTTC.

V and J are TRBV5-1 and TRBJ2-3; D call uncertain. V was shortened by 7 bases and J by 0 bases, with 12 bases between the two germline ends. Germline V gene data show CDR1 as SGHRS and CDR2 as YFSETQ. This CDR3 has 14 residues. The CDR3 nucleotides read TGCGCCAGCCAAAAAATAGCTAGCACAGATACGCAGTATTTT. Its protein is CASQKIASTDTQYF.

V gene TRBV30 combines with J gene TRBJ2-7, with TRBD1 matching 9 bases. From germline, CDR1 is GTSNPN and CDR2 SVGIG (reference sequence). This CDR3 is built from 14 residues. With 2 bases clipped from V and 5 bases from J, the junction kept 7 bases outside the gene matches. CDR3 sequence (DNA): TGTGCCTGGAGTCCCGGACAGGGGTGGGACGAGCAGTACTTC. Translating gives CAWSPGQGWDEQYF. The whole variable domain, remainder taken from reference TRBV30 and TRBJ2-7, is SQTIHQWPATLVQPVGSPLSLECTVEGTSNPNLYWYRQAAGRGLQLLFYSVGIGQISSEVPQNLSASRPQDRQFILSSKKLLLSDSGFYLCAWSPGQGWDEQYFGPGTRLTVT.

The chain combines TRBV6-5 with TRBJ2-7; TRBD2 matches at 7 bases. With 7 bases clipped from V and 3 bases from J, the junction kept 6 bases outside the gene matches. The CDR3 has 13 residues. Germline V gene data show CDR1 as MNHEY and CDR2 as SVGAGI. CDR3: CASTLPGGYEQYF. CDR3 nucleotides: TGTGCCAGCACCCTACCGGGGGGCTACGAGCAGTACTTC.

This chain joins TRBV7-9 and TRBJ2-1; 11 nucleotides agree with TRBD1. CDR3 length: 17 residues. Germline CDR1 and CDR2: SEHNR and FQNEAQ (reference sequence). V trimming: 4 bases; J trimming: 8 bases; junction bases outside the gene matches: 13. The CDR3 sequence is CASSSRWGQGVYDEQFF. The CDR3 DNA reads as TGTGCCAGCAGCTCCAGGTGGGGACAGGGGGTATACGATGAGCAGTTCTTC.

This clone was detected only once. J is TRBJ1-1 and V is TRBV2, with 10 nucleotides matching TRBD1. CDR3 length: 12 residues. Germline V CDR1 and CDR2: SNHLY, FYNNEI. V gave up 9 bases and J gave up 8 bases; unmatched junction bases: 6. DNA for the CDR3: TGTGCCAGTCTTAAGGACAGGGGGGAAGCTTTCTTT. It yields the protein CASLKDRGEAFF.

This sequence joins TRBV7-6 and TRBJ1-5; D is possibly TRBD1 (5 bases). The V end lost 4 bases, the J end lost 5 bases, and 9 bases lay between the germline ends. The length of the CDR3 is 13 residues. The germline V gene encodes CDR1 SGHVS and CDR2 FNYEAQ. For the CDR3, the DNA is TGTGCCAGCAGCTCGCTGACAGATCAGCCCCAGCATTTT. It specifies CASSSLTDQPQHF.

This chain connects TRBV7-9 to TRBJ1-2; D remains unclear. The V end lost 8 bases, the J end lost 8 bases, and 12 bases lay between the germline ends. The CDR3 spans 11 residues. The germline V gene has CDR1 SEHNR and CDR2 FQNEAQ (reference sequence). The CDR3, as DNA: TGTGCCAGCGAAAGTTCGGGAGGCTACACCTTC. It translates to CASESSGGYTF.

The chain has TRBV29-1 and TRBJ2-7; D gene uncertain. The CDR3 spans 12 residues. Germline loops: CDR1 SQVTM, CDR2 ANQGSEA. The ends were cut back, 4 bases at V and 2 bases at J, with 9 bases in the middle. Here the CDR3 DNA reads TGCAGCGTTGTTTTCCAGACCTACGAGCAGTACTTC. Translating gives CSVVFQTYEQYF.

This chain uses TRBV9 with TRBJ2-1; possibly TRBD2 for D (6 bases). There are 15 residues in the CDR3. V lost 2 bases and J 10 bases, leaving 19 bases between the germline ends. The germline V gene encodes CDR1 SGDLS and CDR2 YYNGEE. The CDR3 bases are TGTGCCAGCAGCGTCCGTAGCGGCCCTCCCATGGAGCAGTTCTTC. Protein sequence: CASSVRSGPPMEQFF. The whole variable domain, remainder taken from reference TRBV9 and TRBJ2-1, is DSGVTQTPKHLITATGQRVTLRCSPRSGDLSVYWYQQSLDQGLQFLIQYYNGEERAKGNILERFSAQQFPDLHSELNLSSLELGDSALYFCASSVRSGPPMEQFFGPGTRLTVL.

This sequence joins TRBV11-1 and TRBJ2-3; no firm D call. CDR3 size: 12 residues. V lost 1 base and J 5 bases, leaving 4 bases between the germline ends. CDR1 SGHAT and CDR2 FQDESV come from the germline V gene (reference sequence). The CDR3 protein is CASSLGGDTQYF. In DNA, the CDR3 is TGTGCCAGCAGCTTAGGAGGAGATACGCAGTATTTT.

The table lists this clone with a few counts. The V call is TRBV24-1, the J call TRBJ1-1, with a possible D match to TRBD1 (6 bases). CDR1 KGHDR and CDR2 SFDVKD come from the germline V gene. This CDR3 region has 13 residues. Trimming left V 7 bases short and J 2 bases short, with 10 bases between. CDR3 sequence (DNA): TGTGCCACCAGACAGGGCCTCAACACTGAAGCTTTCTTT. Residues: CATRQGLNTEAFF.

The chain links TRBV4-1 to TRBJ1-1, with D uncertain. The CDR3 runs to 14 residues. From germline, CDR1 is MGHRA and CDR2 YSYEKL. Trimming stripped 6 bases from V and 4 bases from J, with 15 bases between. This CDR3 is CASSGRTRGTEAFF. The DNA for the CDR3 is TGCGCCAGCAGTGGGAGGACCCGGGGCACTGAAGCTTTCTTT.

The genes are TRBV5-6 and TRBJ2-2; D might be TRBD1 (6 bases). The germline V gene has CDR1 SGHDT and CDR2 YYEEEE. CDR3 length: 15 amino acids. V shed 3 bases and J shed 5 bases, with 14 bases lying between them. In nucleotides, the CDR3 is TGTGCCAGCAGCTGGGTTACACAGGGAACCGGGGAGCTGTTTTTT. This sequence encodes CASSWVTQGTGELFF.

The chain is built from TRBV2 and TRBJ2-3; 15 nucleotides match TRBD2. Unmatched junction bases numbered 7, after V lost 5 bases and J lost 7 bases. The CDR3 covers 16 residues. Germline lookup yields CDR1 SNHLY and CDR2 FYNNEI. The CDR3 spells CASSSGLAGGRNTQYF. Written as DNA, the CDR3 is TGTGCCAGCAGTTCGGGACTAGCGGGGGGTAGAAATACGCAGTATTTT.

This clone was detected only a few times. The DNA for the CDR3 is TGTGCCAGCAGCTCCTACTGGGGGGTTGGTGCCACTGAAGCTTTCTTT. Its protein is CASSSYWGVGATEAFF. V is TRBV5-6 and J is TRBJ1-1, with TRBD1 as a possible D gene (5 bases). V dropped 3 bases and J dropped 4 bases, with 19 bases sitting between them. CDR1 and CDR2 (germline): SGHDT, YYEEEE. This CDR3 is built from 16 residues. Full variable domain (remainder filled in from reference TRBV5-6 and TRBJ1-1): DAGVTQSPTHLIKTRGQQVTLRCSPKSGHDTVSWYQQALGQGPQFIFQYYEEEERQRGNFPDRFSGHQFPNYSSELNVNALLLGDSALYLCASSSYWGVGATEAFFGQGTRLTVV.